A single sample is the source of the 32 T cell receptor beta chains below, sequenced in a study of cytomegalovirus exposure and HLA in healthy donors. It was with 60 Vbeta and 13 Jbeta primers that the PCR ran. Generated by immunoSEQ multiplex PCR, the TCRdb table keeps only in-frame clones and is missing some. The table shows about 110,000 clones, with roughly 70% occurring only once. The sequencing input was PBMCs. The receptors originated from a man between 18 and 35 years old in good health and CMV-seropositive.

This clone was counted a few times. The V and J genes are TRBV7-9 and TRBJ2-7, with D tentatively TRBD2 (5 bases). Trimming removed 2 bases from V and 5 bases from J, with 7 bases in between. This CDR3 has 12 amino acids. Looked up from germline, CDR1 is SEHNR and CDR2 is FQNEAQ (reference sequence). As DNA, the CDR3 is TGTGCCAGCAGCTTATCGGGGAACGAGCAGTACTTC. It codes for CASSLSGNEQYF.

The chain couples TRBV6-6 to TRBJ1-6; TRBD1 matches at 10 bases. Trimming at V came to 8 bases and at J to 7 bases, leaving 11 bases not matched to a gene. There are 16 residues in the CDR3. Germline V gene data show CDR1 as MNHNY and CDR2 as SVGAGI (reference sequence). As DNA, the CDR3 is TGTGCCAGCTCAACCCCGGGACAGGGGAGAAATTCACCCCTCCACTTT. Protein sequence: CASSTPGQGRNSPLHF.

The sample holds a few counts of this clone. This chain links TRBV27 with TRBJ2-3, with TRBD1 as a possible D gene (5 bases). The germline V gene has CDR1 MNHEY and CDR2 SMNVEV (reference sequence). This CDR3 is 15 amino acids long. The ends were cut back, 2 bases at V and 2 bases at J, with 11 bases in the middle. In nucleotides, the CDR3 is TGTGCCAGCAGTTTAAGGGGCGATAACACAGATACGCAGTATTTT. This gives the protein CASSLRGDNTDTQYF.

CDR3: CASAGAPHTDTQYF. In DNA form, the CDR3 reads TGCGCCAGCGCGGGGGCTCCTCACACAGATACGCAGTATTTT. This chain links TRBV10-1 with TRBJ2-3, with D possibly matching TRBD2 (7 bases). Trimming stripped 8 bases from V and 2 bases from J, with 14 bases between. Per the germline V gene, CDR1 is WNHNN and CDR2 is SYGVQD (reference sequence). This CDR3 spans 14 amino acids.

This chain joins TRBV28 and TRBJ1-5; 7 bases agree with TRBD1. After removal of 2 bases from V and 3 bases from J, the junction contained 4 bases not matched to a gene. CDR1 MDHEN and CDR2 SYDVKM come from the germline V gene. The CDR3 contains 15 residues. In DNA, the CDR3 is TGTGCCAGCAGTTTAGGGGGACAGTTCAATCAGCCCCAGCATTTT. This gives the protein CASSLGGQFNQPQHF.

This clone was found once. This chain links TRBV5-4 with TRBJ2-1, with TRBD1 matching over 11 bases. The CDR3 spans 16 residues. Trimming at V came to 3 bases and at J to 9 bases, leaving 11 bases not matched to a gene. Per the germline V gene, CDR1 is SGHNT and CDR2 is YYREEE (reference sequence). The CDR3 reads CASSSRDRGMISEQFF. CDR3 sequence (DNA): TGTGCCAGCAGCTCCCGGGACAGGGGGATGATTAGTGAGCAGTTCTTC.

The chain recombines TRBV23-1 with TRBJ1-6, with a possible D match to TRBD1 (5 bases). TRBV23-1 qualifies as an ORF whose function is uncertain. V was trimmed by 2 bases and J by 9 bases, leaving 8 bases between them. This CDR3 has 13 amino acids. Written as DNA, the CDR3 is TGCGCCAGCAGTCAACCGGGGGGTTCACCCCTCCACTTT. Its protein product is CASSQPGGSPLHF.

The CDR3 DNA follows: TGTGCCAGCAGCTTACAGGGCAGCTCTGGAAACACCATATATTTT. This gives the protein CASSLQGSSGNTIYF. This chain uses TRBV7-9 with TRBJ1-3; TRBD1 might be the D (5 bases). Trimming shortened V by 2 bases and J by 0 bases, and 8 bases separated the two germline ends. Per the germline V gene, CDR1 is SEHNR and CDR2 is FQNEAQ (reference sequence). This CDR3 has 15 amino acids.

This rearrangement joins TRBV25-1 to TRBJ2-2; no reliable D call. This CDR3 is 16 amino acids long. Trimming removed 2 bases at V and 0 bases at J, with 10 bases between. The germline CDR1 and CDR2 sequences are MGHDK and SYGVNS. DNA for the CDR3: TGTGCCAGCAGTGAAAGGTTTGGAGCGAACACCGGGGAGCTGTTTTTT. This codes for CASSERFGANTGELFF.

The chain links TRBV5-1 to TRBJ1-1; TRBD1 is a possible D gene (6 bases). Germline CDR1 and CDR2: SGHRS and YFSETQ. The CDR3 extends over 15 amino acids. Trimming took off 4 bases at V and 5 bases at J, with 18 bases between the two ends. CDR3 sequence: CASSIRDNGQTEAFF. For the CDR3, the DNA is TGCGCCAGCAGCATCCGGGACAATGGCCAAACTGAAGCTTTCTTT.

This chain links TRBV4-1 with TRBJ1-2; 9 nucleotides match TRBD1. CDR1 is MGHRA, CDR2 YSYEKL, per germline. The CDR3 length is 15 residues. Trimming at V came to 3 bases and at J to 7 bases, leaving 9 bases not matched to a gene. The CDR3 is CASSHPPGQGCGYTF. CDR3 DNA sequence: TGCGCCAGCAGCCATCCTCCGGGACAGGGCTGTGGCTACACCTTC.

In this sample, this clone turned up a few times. The rearrangement links TRBV19 to TRBJ1-3; D remains unclear. From germline, CDR1 is LNHDA and CDR2 SQIVND (reference sequence). Between the trimmed V and J ends, which lost 2 bases and 4 bases, there was a span of 9 bases. The CDR3 is 14 amino acids. CDR3 DNA: TGTGCCAGTAGTATACCCGTGGCCGGAAACACCATATATTTT. Encoded protein: CASSIPVAGNTIYF. Supplemented by reference TRBV19 and TRBJ1-3, the full variable domain reads DGGITQSPKYLFRKEGQNVTLSCEQNLNHDAMYWYRQDPGQGLRLIYYSQIVNDFQKGDIAEGYSVSREKKESFPLTVTSAQKNPTAFYLCASSIPVAGNTIYFGEGSWLTVV.

V usage is TRBV7-9 and J usage is TRBJ2-7, with 7 bases that match TRBD2. Germline V gene sequence: CDR1 SEHNR, CDR2 FQNEAQ (reference sequence). V gave up 2 bases and J gave up 6 bases; unmatched junction bases: 4. The CDR3 covers 13 residues. The CDR3: CASSLHSGGEQYV. The CDR3 nucleotides are TGTGCCAGCAGCTTACACTCGGGAGGCGAGCAGTACGTC.

This clone occurred a few times. The V call is TRBV27, the J call TRBJ1-1; TRBD1 might be the D (6 bases). Per the germline V gene, CDR1 is MNHEY and CDR2 is SMNVEV (reference sequence). This CDR3 has 15 amino acids. Trimming shortened V by 3 bases and J by 3 bases, and 14 bases separated the two germline ends. CDR3 amino acids: CASSFQGLRDTEAFF. The CDR3 DNA reads as TGTGCCAGCAGTTTTCAGGGGCTTAGGGACACTGAAGCTTTCTTT.

The chain carries TRBV19 and TRBJ1-5, with D perhaps TRBD1 (6 bases). CDR3 size: 13 residues. The V end was cut by 9 bases, the J end by 6 bases, with 15 bases between. Germline assignment: CDR1 LNHDA and CDR2 SQIVND (reference sequence). CDR3 in amino acids: CASSRGWGQPQHF. The CDR3 DNA sequence: TGTGCCAGCAGCAGGGGTTGGGGTCAGCCCCAGCATTTT.

The rearrangement links TRBV7-9 to TRBJ2-5, with 10 nucleotides matching TRBD2. CDR1 is SEHNR and CDR2 is FQNEAQ in the germline V gene (reference sequence). There are 17 residues in the CDR3. V shed 4 bases and J 2 bases; nucleotides not matched to a gene: 10. The CDR3: CASSYASSGGGQETQYF. CDR3 bases: TGTGCCAGCAGCTATGCCTCCAGCGGGGGGGGTCAAGAGACCCAGTACTTC.

The count of this clone is one. The chain uses TRBV7-9 and TRBJ1-6; 10 bases map to TRBD1. CDR1 is SEHNR, CDR2 FQNEAQ, per germline (reference sequence). J gave up 7 bases and V 2 bases, and 2 bases lay outside the gene matches. This CDR3 has 15 amino acids. CDR3 in amino acids: CASSLKDRGNSPLHF. For the CDR3, the DNA is TGTGCCAGCAGCTTAAAGGACAGGGGGAATTCACCCCTCCACTTT.

This chain joins TRBV27 and TRBJ1-4; 10 nucleotides line up with TRBD1. The CDR3 extends over 17 amino acids. J was trimmed by 1 base and V by 8 bases; bases with no gene match: 10. CDR1 and CDR2 from the germline V gene are MNHEY and SMNVEV (reference sequence). CDR3 DNA sequence: TGTGCCAGCCGTGGGACAGGGGAATGGTTAACTAATGAAAAACTGTTTTTT. Encoded protein: CASRGTGEWLTNEKLFF.

This clone was seen a few times. The chain has TRBV5-1 and TRBJ1-3; D unresolved. The length of the CDR3 is 16 residues. Germline V gene lookup returns CDR1 SGHRS and CDR2 YFSETQ. Trimming left V 3 bases short and J 0 bases short, with 13 bases between. CDR3 protein: CASSSHSPNSGNTIYF. CDR3 DNA sequence: TGCGCCAGCAGCTCTCACAGCCCAAACTCTGGAAACACCATATATTTT.

CDR3 DNA sequence: TGCAGTGCTAGGAGGGAGGAGACCCAGTACTTC. This gives the protein CSARREETQYF. This chain joins TRBV20-1 and TRBJ2-5, with D possibly matching TRBD2 (5 bases). The CDR3 is 11 amino acids. Trimming left V 3 bases short and J 5 bases short, with 7 bases between. Germline-derived CDR1 and CDR2 are DFQATT and SNEGSKA (reference sequence).

This clone appeared a few times. This sequence joins TRBV5-1 and TRBJ2-6; 10 bases are a match to TRBD1. CDR3 size: 18 residues. V lost 4 bases and J lost 0; bases outside the gene matches: 7. The germline gives CDR1 SGHRS, CDR2 YFSETQ. CDR3 in amino acids: CASSPRQGANSGANVLTF. Written as DNA, the CDR3 is TGCGCCAGCAGCCCGCGACAGGGGGCGAACTCTGGGGCCAACGTCCTGACTTTC. Based on the CDR3 plus reference TRBV5-1 and TRBJ2-6, the full variable domain is KAGVTQTPRYLIKTRGQQVTLSCSPISGHRSVSWYQQTPGQGLQFLFEYFSETQRNKGNFPGRFSGRQFSNSRSEMNVSTLELGDSALYLCASSPRQGANSGANVLTFGAGSRLTVL.

A few counts support this clone. The chain employs TRBV5-5 and TRBJ2-7; D ambiguous. Germline-derived CDR1 and CDR2 are SGHKS and YYEKEE (reference sequence). Trimming removed 2 bases from V and 3 bases from J, with 6 bases in between. The CDR3 length is 12 residues. The CDR3 protein is CASSLVGYEQYV. CDR3 bases: TGTGCCAGCAGCTTAGTGGGCTACGAGCAGTACGTC.

The chain combines TRBV4-1 with TRBJ1-2; maybe TRBD1 (6 bases). Germline values: CDR1 MGHRA, CDR2 YSYEKL. The CDR3 loop spans 15 amino acids. V gave up 3 bases and J gave up 4 bases, with 15 bases separating them. The CDR3 sequence: CASSQFRGFAYGYTF. The CDR3 coding sequence is TGCGCCAGCAGCCAGTTCAGGGGTTTTGCCTATGGCTACACCTTC.

There are a few counts of this clone. The chain has TRBV19 and TRBJ2-3; D is uncertain. V lost 5 bases and J lost 0, with 9 bases in between. CDR1 and CDR2 from the germline V gene are LNHDA and SQIVND (reference sequence). CDR3 length: 14 residues. In DNA, the CDR3 is TGTGCCAGTAGTTGGGCGCAGAGCACAGATACGCAGTATTTT. This translates into CASSWAQSTDTQYF.

A single count supports this clone. This rearrangement joins TRBV6-6 to TRBJ1-2, with TRBD1 matching over 8 bases. This CDR3 spans 14 amino acids. Trimming removed 4 bases from V and 6 bases from J; junction bases left unmatched: 7. Per the germline V gene, CDR1 is MNHNY and CDR2 is SVGAGI (reference sequence). For the CDR3, the DNA is TGTGCCAGCAGTTTGCCAACAGGGGGAAATGGCTACACCTTC. Translated: CASSLPTGGNGYTF.

V usage is TRBV28 and J usage is TRBJ2-5, with 7 bases identical to TRBD1. The trim removed 5 bases at V and 5 bases at J, leaving 11 bases unmatched. Germline V gene sequence: CDR1 MDHEN, CDR2 SYDVKM. This CDR3 region has 15 residues. The CDR3 DNA follows: TGTGCCAGCAGTCATAAACAGGGGATCAGGGAGACCCAGTACTTC. Amino acid sequence: CASSHKQGIRETQYF.

The gene calls are TRBV12-5 and TRBJ1-2; 8 nucleotides match TRBD1. J gave up 7 bases and V 2 bases, and 3 bases lay outside the gene matches. The germline gives CDR1 LGHNT, CDR2 FRNRAP. This CDR3 has 13 amino acids. The CDR3 sequence is CASGLSGGPGYTF. The CDR3, as DNA: TGTGCTAGTGGTTTGTCAGGGGGCCCTGGCTACACCTTC.

The rearrangement uses TRBV27 and TRBJ2-1; D is unclear. The CDR3 has 13 amino acids. In germline, CDR1 is MNHEY, CDR2 SMNVEV (reference sequence). Trimming stripped 5 bases from V and 8 bases from J, with 13 bases between. The CDR3 sequence is CASSAANWDEQFF. As DNA, the CDR3 is TGTGCCAGCAGTGCGGCAAACTGGGATGAGCAGTTCTTC.

The chain is built from TRBV5-1 and TRBJ2-3; 7 nucleotides agree with TRBD2. Germline loops: CDR1 SGHRS, CDR2 YFSETQ. The CDR3 is 18 amino acids. V lost 4 bases, J lost 4 bases, and 18 bases stayed unmatched. The CDR3 here is CASSRKNRRTSTADTQYF. The CDR3 bases are TGCGCCAGCAGCCGAAAAAACAGGAGGACTAGTACGGCAGATACGCAGTATTTT.

The CDR3: CASSRDVGLAGVYEQYF. The CDR3 coding sequence is TGTGCCAGCAGCAGAGACGTGGGGCTAGCGGGGGTCTACGAGCAGTACTTC. The chain is built from TRBV5-4 and TRBJ2-7, with 10 bases matching TRBD2. CDR3 length equals 17 residues. Germline-derived CDR1 and CDR2 are SGHNT and YYREEE (reference sequence). V was pared by 4 bases and J by 3 bases, with 13 bases of the junction left unmatched.

J is TRBJ2-4 and V is TRBV15; a weak D match, TRBD2 (6 bases). Germline V gene sequence: CDR1 LNHNV, CDR2 YYDKDF (reference sequence). V lost 1 base, J lost 0 bases, and 13 bases lay in between. The CDR3 totals 17 residues. In DNA, the CDR3 is TGTGCCACCAGCAGAGGGGGAGGCGATCTAGCCAAAAACATTCAGTACTTC. It translates to CATSRGGGDLAKNIQYF.

The chain links TRBV6-1 to TRBJ1-1; 8 bases are shared with TRBD1. The J segment lost 7 bases and the V segment lost 6 bases, leaving 7 bases of the junction unmatched. Germline V lookup: CDR1 MNHNS, CDR2 SASEGT. The CDR3 consists of 13 residues. For the CDR3, the DNA is TGTGCCAGCAGAGTCGCCGGGACAGGTGAAGCTTTCTTT. This translates into CASRVAGTGEAFF.